A selection of T cell receptor beta chains follows, all from one sample in a study of cytomegalovirus exposure and HLA in healthy donors. The method was immunoSEQ multiplex PCR; TCRdb's version includes in-frame clones alone and lacks a portion of them. This sample lists about 55,000 clones; its ten largest clones have around 10%. Sequencing was performed on PBMCs. Source of these receptors: a man aged 50 or older in good health and CMV-seropositive. CDR3s include the opening cysteine and the closing phenylalanine or tryptophan. D genes are given only for firm matches. Not all rows give a size; the values are once, few, many and, for expanded clones, a class.

j_gene,v_gene,abundance,d_gene,CDR3aa,CDR3nt
TRBJ1-1,TRBV7-2,NA,TRBD1,CASSPRQGWGGTEAFF,TGTGCCAGCAGCCCCCGACAGGGGTGGGGGGGCACTGAAGCTTTCTTT
TRBJ2-3,TRBV19,NA,TRBD1,CASSFGTGASTDTQYF,TGTGCCAGTAGTTTCGGGACAGGGGCAAGCACAGATACGCAGTATTTT
TRBJ2-1,TRBV4-3,NA,NA,CASSQDISGAPYNEQFF,TGCGCCAGCAGCCAAGATATTTCAGGGGCCCCATACAATGAGCAGTTCTTC
TRBJ2-7,TRBV4-2,NA,TRBD1,CASSQDVGTASYEQYF,TGTGCCAGCAGCCAAGATGTGGGGACAGCGTCCTACGAGCAGTACTTC
TRBJ1-4,TRBV7-9,NA,NA,CASRSPGEKLFF,TGTGCCAGCAGGTCCCCCGGTGAAAAACTGTTTTTT
TRBJ2-7,TRBV5-1,medium-sized,NA,CASSYSGAYEQYF,TGCGCCAGCAGCTATTCAGGGGCCTACGAGCAGTACTTC
TRBJ1-5,TRBV5-6,NA,NA,CASSLGWSGSNQPQHF,TGTGCCAGCAGCTTGGGCTGGTCCGGTAGCAATCAGCCCCAGCATTTT
TRBJ2-1,TRBV29-1,NA,TRBD2,CSVVGLADSDNEQFF,TGCAGCGTTGTAGGACTAGCGGATTCCGACAATGAGCAGTTCTTC
TRBJ1-2,TRBV30,NA,NA,CAWAEGFVNGYTF,TGTGCCTGGGCGGAGGGATTTGTAAATGGCTACACCTTC
TRBJ1-2,TRBV7-9,NA,TRBD1,CASSLDGQGEGYGYTF,TGTGCCAGCAGCTTAGACGGACAGGGAGAGGGATATGGCTACACCTTC
TRBJ1-1,TRBV4-1,NA,NA,CASSQGGLYTEAFF,TGCGCCAGCAGCCAAGGAGGGCTCTACACTGAAGCTTTCTTT
TRBJ1-4,TRBV15,NA,TRBD1,CATTTGGLEKLFF,TGTGCCACAACGACAGGGGGCCTTGAAAAACTGTTTTTT
TRBJ2-7,TRBV5-4,NA,NA,CASSSGGQSTYEQYF,TGTGCCAGCAGCTCGGGTGGACAGAGCACCTACGAGCAGTACTTC
TRBJ2-3,TRBV4-2,NA,TRBD2,CASNEGRLAGDKQYF,TGTGCCAGCAACGAGGGGAGACTAGCGGGGGATAAGCAGTATTTT
TRBJ2-5,TRBV9,NA,NA,CASSPLLTGETQYF,TGTGCCAGCAGCCCTCTTTTAACCGGAGAGACCCAGTACTTC
TRBJ2-3,TRBV7-2,NA,NA,CASSPRQVTQYF,TGTGCCAGCAGCCCGAGACAGGTTACGCAGTATTTT
TRBJ2-7,TRBV29-1,NA,TRBD2,CSVERPSGSHSYEQYF,TGCAGCGTTGAAAGACCCAGCGGGAGCCATTCCTACGAGCAGTACTTC
TRBJ2-3,TRBV5-6,NA,NA,CASSFLRADTQYF,TGTGCCAGCAGCTTTCTGCGGGCAGATACGCAGTATTTT
TRBJ1-1,TRBV9,NA,NA,CASSVDDAANTEAFF,TGTGCCAGCAGCGTAGACGACGCGGCGAACACTGAAGCTTTCTTT
TRBJ1-5,TRBV4-1,NA,TRBD1,CASSPDRGVDQPQHF,TGCGCCAGCAGCCCGGACAGGGGCGTAGATCAGCCCCAGCATTTT
TRBJ2-2,TRBV6-4,NA,TRBD1,CASRPDRSNTGELFF,TGTGCCAGCAGGCCGGACAGGTCGAACACCGGGGAGCTGTTTTTT
TRBJ1-2,TRBV6-5,NA,NA,CASSYRSGDYGYTF,TGTGCCAGCAGTTACCGCAGTGGTGACTATGGCTACACCTTC
TRBJ2-3,TRBV7-9,NA,NA,CASSPGQTSSTDTQYF,TGTGCCAGCAGCCCCGGACAGACCTCTAGCACAGATACGCAGTATTTT
TRBJ1-3,TRBV28,NA,NA,CASSLVTGRGNTIYF,TGTGCCAGCAGTCTTGTGACAGGACGTGGAAACACCATATATTTT
TRBJ1-5,TRBV30,NA,NA,CAWSGDIGQPQHF,TGTGCCTGGAGTGGAGACATTGGACAGCCCCAGCATTTT
TRBJ1-2,TRBV4-1,NA,TRBD1,CASSHTTGTGAGYTF,TGCGCCAGCAGCCACACCACCGGGACAGGGGCTGGCTACACCTTC
TRBJ1-1,TRBV4-3,NA,TRBD1,CASSQDSWRDRGITEAFF,TGCGCCAGCAGCCAAGATAGTTGGAGAGACAGGGGGATCACTGAAGCTTTCTTT
TRBJ2-5,TRBV18,NA,TRBD1,CASSSPDRGRETQYF,TGTGCCAGCTCCTCCCCGGACAGGGGGCGAGAGACCCAGTACTTC
TRBJ1-1,TRBV9,NA,NA,CASSESSGLTEAFF,TGTGCCAGCAGCGAGAGCTCGGGATTAACTGAAGCTTTCTTT
TRBJ2-6,TRBV6-6,NA,TRBD2,CASSPPGGPNVLTF,TGTGCCAGCAGTCCCCCGGGAGGGCCCAACGTCCTGACTTTC
TRBJ2-7,TRBV9,NA,NA,CASSVGGGSAYEQYF,TGTGCCAGCAGCGTAGGGGGAGGCAGCGCCTACGAGCAGTACTTC
TRBJ2-2,TRBV19,NA,NA,CATQRSGTGELFF,TGTGCCACCCAAAGGAGTGGCACCGGGGAGCTGTTTTTT
TRBJ2-1,TRBV10-3,NA,TRBD2,CAISEDTSGAYNEQFF,TGTGCCATCAGTGAAGATACTAGCGGGGCATACAATGAGCAGTTCTTC
TRBJ1-1,TRBV10-2,NA,NA,CASSEPGEAFF,TGCGCCAGCAGTGAGCCAGGGGAAGCTTTCTTT
TRBJ2-2,TRBV9,NA,TRBD2,CASSVNREGAGGVTGELFF,TGTGCCAGCAGCGTGAACAGGGAAGGAGCGGGAGGGGTCACCGGGGAGCTGTTTTTT
TRBJ1-2,TRBV11-3,NA,NA,CASSSGNTADGYTF,TGTGCCAGCAGCTCGGGGAACACGGCGGATGGCTACACCTTC
TRBJ1-2,TRBV5-6,NA,NA,CASSSDGGRSGYTF,TGTGCCAGCAGCTCTGACGGTGGAAGGAGTGGCTACACCTTC
TRBJ2-3,TRBV2,NA,TRBD2,CASSVLAGGPGDTQYF,TGTGCCAGCAGTGTGCTAGCGGGGGGGCCGGGAGATACGCAGTATTTT
TRBJ2-1,TRBV4-3,NA,TRBD2,CASSQDSGLATYNEQFF,TGCGCCAGCAGCCAAGATTCCGGACTAGCGACCTACAATGAGCAGTTCTTC
TRBJ2-7,TRBV27,NA,TRBD2,CASSSGLAGGYEQYF,TGTGCCAGCAGTTCCGGACTAGCGGGAGGCTACGAGCAGTACTTC
TRBJ1-1,TRBV19,NA,TRBD1,CASSIWDRAGTEAFF,TGTGCCAGTAGTATCTGGGACAGGGCGGGTACTGAAGCTTTCTTT
TRBJ2-2,TRBV5-6,NA,NA,CASSFTGNTGELFF,TGTGCCAGCAGCTTTACAGGAAACACCGGGGAGCTGTTTTTT
TRBJ1-2,TRBV19,NA,TRBD1,CASSTFGQGSNYGYTF,TGTGCCAGTAGTACCTTCGGACAGGGCTCCAACTATGGCTACACCTTC
TRBJ2-1,TRBV4-3,NA,TRBD2,CASSPPGGRINEQFF,TGCGCCAGCAGCCCCCCGGGAGGGAGGATAAATGAGCAGTTCTTC
TRBJ2-7,TRBV27,NA,TRBD1,CASSPTGAYEQYF,TGTGCCAGCAGCCCGACAGGGGCCTACGAGCAGTACTTC
TRBJ1-1,TRBV5-1,NA,NA,CASSLEGGTTEAFF,TGCGCCAGCAGCTTGGAGGGGGGGACCACTGAAGCTTTCTTT
TRBJ2-3,TRBV6-4,medium-sized,TRBD1,CASSAGTGGTDTQYF,TGTGCCAGCAGTGCCGGGACAGGGGGCACAGATACGCAGTATTTT
TRBJ2-3,TRBV29-1,NA,NA,CSVERGTDTQYF,TGCAGCGTAGAGCGGGGCACAGATACGCAGTATTTT
TRBJ1-6,TRBV5-1,NA,TRBD1,CASSAGQGSSPLHF,TGCGCCAGCAGTGCGGGACAGGGGAGTTCACCCCTCCACTTT
TRBJ2-5,TRBV5-1,NA,NA,CASSSLDLGRETQYF,TGCGCCAGCAGCTCCCTCGATCTAGGGAGAGAGACCCAGTACTTC
TRBJ1-4,TRBV18,NA,NA,CASSQDSATNEKLFF,TGTGCCAGCTCACAAGACTCAGCAACTAATGAAAAACTGTTTTTT